This entry describes one T cell receptor (beta chain). This entry is derived from a study of blood T cell repertoires in COVID-19. This CDR3 contains 16 residues. Authors' processing steps: Amplifying reference gene primers gave estimates of nucleated cell counts. The repertoire was sequenced with immunoSEQ multiplex PCR; TCRdb's copy has only in-frame clones and lacks some. The V and J calls and clone size are taken from that table; D and trimming were inferred from the DNA. This table holds about 190,000 clones, about 85% found once. The genes are TRBV21-1 and TRBJ1-5. TRBV21-1 has pseudogene status. Sequencing was performed on peripheral blood. This receptor was identified in a man aged 55 to 70 with active or convalescent COVID-19. This CDR3 is CASSHWGGGFNQPQHF. CDR3 sequence (DNA): TGTGCCAGCAGCCATTGGGGAGGGGGATTCAATCAGCCCCAGCATTTT.